This T cell receptor (beta chain) is from a study of cytomegalovirus exposure and HLA in healthy donors. PCR employed 60 Vbeta and 13 Jbeta primers. Libraries were prepared by immunoSEQ multiplex PCR; TCRdb keeps only in-frame clonotypes and omits some of them. The data contain approximately 110,000 clones, around 76% of them seen just once; the ten biggest clones take up over 10%. CDR3 size: 13 residues. The ends lost 6 bases at V and 10 bases at J; junction bases unmatched: 8. Germline assignment: CDR1 MNHEY and CDR2 SVGAGI. This sequence was found in a woman aged 55-69 years in good health and CMV-seropositive. Sequencing used PBMCs. The rearrangement joins TRBV6-5 to TRBJ2-1, with 8 bases aligning to TRBD1. The CDR3 is CASRVTGVGEQFF. The CDR3 coding sequence is TGTGCCAGCAGGGTGACAGGGGTTGGGGAGCAGTTCTTC.